This TCR beta chain is drawn from a study of T cell responses to AZD1222 COVID-19 vaccine. Produced via immunoSEQ multiplex PCR; TCRdb's table is partial and in-frame only. The table has about 150,000 clones, about 89% seen once. This clone was observed a handful of times. Germline CDR1 and CDR2: LNHDA and SQIVND (reference sequence). The CDR3 has 12 amino acids. V was shortened by 7 bases and J by 9 bases, with 13 bases between the two germline ends. This sequence was found in an adult who received the AZD1222 COVID-19 vaccine. The source material was peripheral blood, sampled 28 days after the second AZD1222 dose. This chain joins TRBV19 and TRBJ2-1; no definite D call. CDR3 in DNA: TGTGCCAGTAACAGTCTCAGTGGTGAGCAGTTCTTC. Amino acid sequence: CASNSLSGEQFF.